What follows are 4 T cell receptor beta chains derived from one specimen sequenced in a study of the immune and genomic landscape of osteosarcoma. Sequencing was performed with immunoSEQ multiplex PCR; in TCRdb, only in-frame clones are kept and a portion is missing. In the table there are approximately 2,700 clones, over 60% of which are singletons. Sequenced input: tumor tissue from a local recurrence in the femur. The receptors derive from a man aged 18-30 years with osteosarcoma.

The V and J genes are TRBV27 and TRBJ2-7; D could derive from TRBD1 or TRBD2 (6 bases each). Germline CDR1 MNHEY, CDR2 SMNVEV (reference sequence). Trimming removed 5 bases at V and 5 bases at J, with 16 bases between. The length of the CDR3 is 14 residues. The CDR3: CASSVSGAANEQYF. DNA for the CDR3: TGTGCCAGCAGTGTTTCGGGGGCCGCCAACGAGCAGTACTTC.

The chain couples TRBV7-8 to TRBJ2-5; a possible D gene is TRBD1 (6 bases). Germline assignment: CDR1 SGHVS and CDR2 FQNEAQ. The CDR3 consists of 16 residues. The germline V and J ends were trimmed by 4 bases and 1 base, with 16 bases remaining between them. As DNA, the CDR3 is TGTGCCAGCAGCTCCCACAGGGAGACTATCCAAGAGACCCAGTACTTC. It specifies CASSSHRETIQETQYF.

The chain recombines TRBV4-1 with TRBJ2-3; TRBD1 or TRBD2 may be the D gene (5 bases each). Germline V lookup: CDR1 MGHRA, CDR2 YSYEKL. V shed 7 bases and J shed 6 bases, with 26 bases lying between them. The CDR3 consists of 17 residues. In nucleotides, the CDR3 is TGCGCCAGCACCCTATCTTACAGGTTTGGCGGGCGGGATACGCAGTATTTT. Protein: CASTLSYRFGGRDTQYF.

The V call is TRBV5-1, the J call TRBJ2-5; 7 nucleotides match TRBD2. Per germline, CDR1 SGHRS and CDR2 YFSETQ. This CDR3 is built from 16 residues. Trimming at V came to 4 bases and at J to 4 bases, leaving 13 bases not matched to a gene. CDR3 region: CASSRGVTSVTETQYF. The CDR3 nucleotides are TGCGCCAGCAGCCGGGGGGTGACTAGTGTAACAGAGACCCAGTACTTC.